This TCR beta chain is from a study of T cell clonality in common variable immunodeficiency. This clone was seen at least ten times. Antigen: not known. Sequencing ends 3 residues short of the CDR3 end; the germline J gene provides the rest. Study-wide findings and caveats: Fewer TCRbeta clones were shared among CVID subjects than controls. Common variable immunodeficiency TCR beta sequences reportedly had fewer deletions and N-nucleotide insertions.

TCRdb's copy holds only in-frame clones and misses some; the assay was immunoSEQ multiplex PCR. The sample presents tens of thousands of clones, none singletons. Donors gave roughly 4.5 to 8.5 ml heparinized peripheral whole blood. This CDR3 comprises 17 residues. V lost 3 bases and J lost 0, with 15 bases in between. Germline loops: CDR1 DFQATT, CDR2 SNEGSKA (reference sequence). The sample consisted of peripheral blood mononuclear cells. The source of this sequence is a person aged 18 to 69 in good health. The rearrangement joins TRBV20-1 to TRBJ2-6; either TRBD1 or TRBD2 may supply D (5 bases each). The sequenced part of the CDR3 DNA is TGCAGTGCTAGTCGTGAGGGGTCGAGCTCTGGGGCCAACGTC. It codes for CSASREGSSSGANV. The entire CDR3 protein is CSASREGSSSGANVLTF.